This T cell receptor (beta chain) is drawn from a study of PD-1 blockade in classical Hodgkin lymphoma. TCRdb keeps only in-frame clones here, not all; method: immunoSEQ multiplex PCR. The repertoire holds 35,000 to 45,000 clones, with around 70% as singletons. After autologous stem cell transplantation all patients relapsed, and prior brentuximab vedotin exposure differed between cohorts. The receptor was isolated from a human donor with classical Hodgkin lymphoma. The input for sequencing was peripheral blood mononuclear cells (PBMCs), taken before the second cycle of nivolumab.

This CDR3 reads CASSVSRGGGETQYF. CDR3 bases: TGTGCCAGTAGTGTATCACGGGGGGGCGGGGAGACCCAGTACTTC. The chain joins TRBV19 to TRBJ2-5; 8 bases fit TRBD2. The CDR3 consists of 15 residues. Looked up from germline, CDR1 is LNHDA and CDR2 is SQIVND (reference sequence). V dropped 5 bases and J dropped 5; count of bases not matched to a gene: 10.